Sequencing of this TCR beta chain was carried out in a study of regulatory T cells in long-lasting Graves disease. Concerning this clonotype itself: Its antigen remains unknown.

Time point meaning: newly diagnosed GD, antithyroid drugs for less than 3 months. RNA extracted from PBMCs served as the sequencing template. The germline gives CDR1 MDHEN, CDR2 SYDVKM. The CDR3 sequence is 15 residues long. Germline trimming cut 8 bases from V and 5 bases from J; bases unmatched to any gene: 9. Broader study findings: TRBV28 was favored in persistent disease, as were TRBJ1-2 and TRBJ2-5.

Investigators prepared the TCR beta libraries by applying iRepertoire HTBI primers and Arm-PCR of CDR3 regions. TCRdb analysed the multiplex PCR reads with MiXCR anew, one entry per CDR3 protein. The data hold roughly 440,000 distinct CDR3 sequences, with about 16% observed a single time. These same records also appear under a second study, on T cells in Graves' hyperthyroidism and ophthalmopathy.

Specimen: peripheral blood mononuclear cells (PBMCs), collected at new diagnosis, from a patient treated with antithyroid drugs. The chain couples TRBV28 to TRBJ2-1; the match to TRBD2 covers 10 bases. The sequence was obtained from a woman aged 18 to 35 with Graves disease. The CDR3 spells CASGYGTSENNEQFF. The CDR3 nucleotides read TGTGCCAGCGGGTACGGGACTAGCGAGAACAATGAGCAGTTCTTC.